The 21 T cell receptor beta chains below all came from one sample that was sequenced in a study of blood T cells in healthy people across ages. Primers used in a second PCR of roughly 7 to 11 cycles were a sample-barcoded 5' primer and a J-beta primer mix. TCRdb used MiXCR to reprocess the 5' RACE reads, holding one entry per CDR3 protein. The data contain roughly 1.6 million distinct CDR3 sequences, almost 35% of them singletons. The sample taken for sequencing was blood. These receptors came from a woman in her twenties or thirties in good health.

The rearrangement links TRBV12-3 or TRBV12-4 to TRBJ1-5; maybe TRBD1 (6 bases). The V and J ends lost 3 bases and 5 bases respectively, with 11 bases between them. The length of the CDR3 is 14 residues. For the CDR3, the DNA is TGTGCCAGCAGTTTCGCGGCAGGGGATCAGCCCCAGCATTTT. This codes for CASSFAAGDQPQHF.

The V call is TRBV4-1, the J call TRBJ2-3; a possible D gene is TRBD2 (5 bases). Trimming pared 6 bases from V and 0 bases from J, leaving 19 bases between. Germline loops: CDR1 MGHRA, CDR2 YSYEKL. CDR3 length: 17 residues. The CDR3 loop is CASSLALTTTSTDTQYF. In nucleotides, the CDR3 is TGCGCCAGCAGTCTAGCCCTGACTACAACTAGCACAGATACGCAGTATTTT.

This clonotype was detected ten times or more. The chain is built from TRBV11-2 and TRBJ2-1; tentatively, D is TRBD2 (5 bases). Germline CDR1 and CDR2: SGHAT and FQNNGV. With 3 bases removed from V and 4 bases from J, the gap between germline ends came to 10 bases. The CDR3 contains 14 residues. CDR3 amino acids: CASSFIAQYNEQFF. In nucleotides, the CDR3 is TGTGCCAGCAGCTTTATAGCGCAATACAATGAGCAGTTCTTC. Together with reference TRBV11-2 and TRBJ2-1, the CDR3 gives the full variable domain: EAGVAQSPRYKIIEKRQSVAFWCNPISGHATLYWYQQILGQGPKLLIQFQNNGVVDDSQLPKDRFSAERLKGVDSTLKIQPAKLEDSAVYLCASSFIAQYNEQFFGPGTRLTVL.

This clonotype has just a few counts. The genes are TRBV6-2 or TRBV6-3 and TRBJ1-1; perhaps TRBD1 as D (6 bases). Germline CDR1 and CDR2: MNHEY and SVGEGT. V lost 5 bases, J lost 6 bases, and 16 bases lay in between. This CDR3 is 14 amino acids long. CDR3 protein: CASSPTGIEAEAFF. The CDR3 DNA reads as TGTGCCAGCAGTCCCACAGGGATCGAGGCTGAAGCTTTCTTT.

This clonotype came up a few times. The CDR3 spells CASRGRAGGYGYTF. The CDR3 region has the DNA TGTGCCAGCAGAGGCAGGGCCGGAGGCTATGGCTACACCTTC. This sequence joins TRBV27 and TRBJ1-2; tentative D call: TRBD1 (5 bases). V was clipped by 6 bases and J by 4 bases, with 15 bases between them. The CDR3 extends over 14 amino acids. In germline, CDR1 is MNHEY, CDR2 SMNVEV (reference sequence).

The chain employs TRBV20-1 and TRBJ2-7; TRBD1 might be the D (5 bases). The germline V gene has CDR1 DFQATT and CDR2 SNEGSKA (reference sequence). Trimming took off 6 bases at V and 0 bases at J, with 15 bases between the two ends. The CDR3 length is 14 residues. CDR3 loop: CSAAETAPSYEQYF. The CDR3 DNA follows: TGCAGTGCAGCCGAGACAGCCCCCTCCTACGAGCAGTACTTC.

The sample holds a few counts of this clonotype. The CDR3 region is CASSAPRGNTEAFF. CDR3 nucleotide sequence: TGTGCCAGCAGCGCCCCTCGAGGGAACACTGAAGCTTTCTTT. The chain carries TRBV6-6 and TRBJ1-1, with D hard to call. The ends were cut back, 6 bases at V and 1 base at J, with 12 bases in the middle. CDR3 length equals 14 residues. Germline CDR1 MNHNY, CDR2 SVGAGI (reference sequence).

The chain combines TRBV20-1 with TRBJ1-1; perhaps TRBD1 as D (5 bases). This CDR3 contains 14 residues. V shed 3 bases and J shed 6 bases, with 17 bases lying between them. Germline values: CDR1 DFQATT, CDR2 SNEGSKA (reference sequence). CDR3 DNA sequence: TGCAGTGCTAGGAAGTCCAGGGATCACGCTGAAGCTTTCTTT. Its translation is CSARKSRDHAEAFF.

CDR3 coding DNA: TGTGCCAGCAGCGTAGCTGGAGGATTCGATGAAAAACTGTTTTTT. Translation gives CASSVAGGFDEKLFF. The rearrangement joins TRBV9 to TRBJ1-4, with no clear D. The CDR3 is 15 residues long. Germline CDR1 and CDR2: SGDLS and YYNGEE. Trimming removed 0 bases at V and 6 bases at J, with 12 bases between.

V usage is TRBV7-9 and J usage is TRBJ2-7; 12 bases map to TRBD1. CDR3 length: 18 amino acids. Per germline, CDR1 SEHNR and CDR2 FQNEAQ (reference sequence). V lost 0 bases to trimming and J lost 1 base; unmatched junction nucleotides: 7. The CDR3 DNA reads TGTGCCAGCAGCTTAGCGTTGGGGACAGGGGGCCCATCCTACGAGCAGTACTTC. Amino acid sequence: CASSLALGTGGPSYEQYF.

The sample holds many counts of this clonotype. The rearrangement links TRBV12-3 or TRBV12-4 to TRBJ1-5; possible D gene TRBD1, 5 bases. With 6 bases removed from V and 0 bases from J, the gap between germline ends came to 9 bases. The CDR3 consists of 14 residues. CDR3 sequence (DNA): TGTGCCAGCAGCCCCGGACATAGCAATCAGCCCCAGCATTTT. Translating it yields CASSPGHSNQPQHF.

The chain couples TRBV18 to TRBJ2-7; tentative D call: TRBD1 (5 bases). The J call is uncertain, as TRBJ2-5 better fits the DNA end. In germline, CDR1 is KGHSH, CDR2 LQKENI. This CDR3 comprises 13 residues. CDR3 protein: CASSPVREGTQYF. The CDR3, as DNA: TGTGCCAGCTCACCAGTCAGGGAAGGGACCCAGTACTTC.

DNA of the CDR3: TGCGCCAGCAGTCCCCGCTTGGGGGGCCCCCAAGAGACCCAGTACTTC. Encoded protein: CASSPRLGGPQETQYF. The gene calls are TRBV5-1 and TRBJ2-5, with D possibly being TRBD1 or TRBD2 (6 bases each). CDR3 length equals 16 residues. The V gene's germline CDR1 is SGHRS and CDR2 YFSETQ. V shed 5 bases and J shed 1 base, with 18 bases lying between them.

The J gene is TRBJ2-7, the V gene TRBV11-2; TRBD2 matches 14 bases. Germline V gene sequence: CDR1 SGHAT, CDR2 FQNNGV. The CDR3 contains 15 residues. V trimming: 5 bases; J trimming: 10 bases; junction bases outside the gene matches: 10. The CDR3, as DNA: TGTGCCAGCAGCGTCACCGGGACTAGCGGGGGAGATCAGTACTTC. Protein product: CASSVTGTSGGDQYF.

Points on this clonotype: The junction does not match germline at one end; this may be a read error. The CDR3 DNA follows: TGTACCAGCAGCGGAGACAGGGTGGACACTGAAGCTTTCTTT. Amino acids: CTSSGDRVDTEAFF. V is TRBV7-8 and J is TRBJ1-1; 7 bases are a match to TRBD1. The CDR3 covers 14 residues. CDR1 and CDR2 (germline): SGHVS, FQNEAQ. Full variable domain (remainder filled in from reference TRBV7-8 and TRBJ1-1): GAGVSQSPRYKVAKRGQDVALRCDPISGHVSLFWYQQALGQGPEFLTYFQNEAQLDKSGLPSDRFFAERPEGSVSTLKIQRTQQEDSAVYLCTSSGDRVDTEAFFGQGTRLTVV.

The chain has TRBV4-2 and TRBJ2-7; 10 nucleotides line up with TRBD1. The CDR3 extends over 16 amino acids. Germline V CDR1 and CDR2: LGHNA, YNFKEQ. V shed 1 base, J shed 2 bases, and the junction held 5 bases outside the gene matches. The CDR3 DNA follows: TGTGCCAGCAGCCAAGGCTTGGGACAGGGGACCTACGAGCAGTACTTC. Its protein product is CASSQGLGQGTYEQYF.

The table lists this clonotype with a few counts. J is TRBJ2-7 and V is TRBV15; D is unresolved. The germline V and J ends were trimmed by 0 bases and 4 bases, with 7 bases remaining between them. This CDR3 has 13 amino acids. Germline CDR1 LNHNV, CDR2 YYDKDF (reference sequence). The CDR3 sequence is CATSRDRIYEQYF. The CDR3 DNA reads TGTGCCACCAGCAGAGACCGGATATACGAGCAGTACTTC.

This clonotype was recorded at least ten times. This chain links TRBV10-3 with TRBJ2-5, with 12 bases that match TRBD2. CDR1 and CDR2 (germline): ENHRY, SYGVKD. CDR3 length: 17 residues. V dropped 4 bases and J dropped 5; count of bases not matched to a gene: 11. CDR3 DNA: TGTGCCATCAGTGCGACTAGCGGGGGCCCCTCAACGGAGACCCAGTACTTC. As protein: CAISATSGGPSTETQYF.

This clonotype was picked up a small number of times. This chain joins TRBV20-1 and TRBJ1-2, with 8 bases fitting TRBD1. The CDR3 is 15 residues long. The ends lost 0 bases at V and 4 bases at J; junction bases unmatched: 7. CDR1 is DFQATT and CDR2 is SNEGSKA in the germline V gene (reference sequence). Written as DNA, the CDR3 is TGCAGTGCTAGAGATCAAGACAGGGGTTCCTATGGCTACACCTTC. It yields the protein CSARDQDRGSYGYTF.

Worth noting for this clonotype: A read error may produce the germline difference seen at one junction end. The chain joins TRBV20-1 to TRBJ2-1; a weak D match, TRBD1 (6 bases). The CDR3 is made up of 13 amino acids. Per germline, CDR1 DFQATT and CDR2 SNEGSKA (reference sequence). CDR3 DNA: TGCAGTGCCTACAGGGTTGGGGGCAATGAGCGGTTCTTC. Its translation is CSAYRVGGNERFF.

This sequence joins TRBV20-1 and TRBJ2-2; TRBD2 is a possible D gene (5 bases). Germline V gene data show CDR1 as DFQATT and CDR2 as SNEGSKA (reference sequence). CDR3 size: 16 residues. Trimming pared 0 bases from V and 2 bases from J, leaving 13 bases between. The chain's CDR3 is CSARDLASSNTGELFF. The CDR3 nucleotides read TGCAGTGCTAGAGACTTGGCTAGCTCCAACACCGGGGAGCTGTTTTTT.